The 12 T cell receptor beta chains given below trace back to one sample, sequenced in a study of T cell changes during pregnancy in multiple sclerosis. Method: immunoSEQ multiplex PCR; TCRdb's copy keeps in-frame clones and lacks some. The sample lists 40,000 or so clones, around 92% occurring once. The specimen comprised CD8+ T cells from peripheral blood mononuclear cells, sampled after pregnancy. These receptors all come from a female donor with multiple sclerosis, enrolled in a pregnancy study.

The chain is built from TRBV6-6 and TRBJ2-1, with 9 bases that match TRBD1. Trimming cost V 7 bases and J 7 bases; bases outside gene matches: 14. Germline values: CDR1 MNHNY, CDR2 SVGAGI (reference sequence). CDR3 length: 16 amino acids. CDR3 in DNA: TGTGCCAGCACCGGACAGGGGTCTCGAAATGTGAATGAGCAGTTCTTC. Its protein product is CASTGQGSRNVNEQFF.

V and J are TRBV11-2 and TRBJ1-1; D may be TRBD1 (5 bases). Per the germline V gene, CDR1 is SGHAT and CDR2 is FQNNGV. Trimming cost V 4 bases and J 1 base, with 10 bases left between them. The CDR3 loop spans 14 amino acids. The CDR3: CASSSSGANTEAFF. In nucleotides, the CDR3 is TGTGCCAGCAGCTCGAGTGGGGCGAACACTGAAGCTTTCTTT.

The rearrangement uses TRBV28 and TRBJ2-1; TRBD2 is a possible D gene (7 bases). From germline, CDR1 is MDHEN and CDR2 SYDVKM. There are 16 residues in the CDR3. V shed 7 bases and J shed 4 bases, with 20 bases lying between them. The CDR3 loop is CASTAPTGGPYNEQFF. As DNA, the CDR3 is TGTGCCAGCACCGCTCCCACCGGGGGGCCTTACAATGAGCAGTTCTTC.

This clone has a single count. The chain combines TRBV5-1 with TRBJ2-3; possibly TRBD2 for D (6 bases). The CDR3 sequence is 14 residues long. Per germline, CDR1 SGHRS and CDR2 YFSETQ. V lost 3 bases and J lost 3, with 11 bases in between. CDR3 bases: TGCGCCAGCAGCTCACGACTAGGTACAGATACGCAGTATTTT. It encodes CASSSRLGTDTQYF.

The rearrangement uses TRBV19 and TRBJ2-1, with 13 bases that match TRBD2. There are 15 residues in the CDR3. With V trimmed by 5 bases and J by 8 bases, 6 bases remained unmatched. Germline V gene sequence: CDR1 LNHDA, CDR2 SQIVND (reference sequence). CDR3 nucleotides: TGTGCCAGTAGTTCCGGACTAGCGGGAGCCCATGAGCAGTTCTTC. This gives the protein CASSSGLAGAHEQFF.

The rearrangement links TRBV4-2 to TRBJ1-1; D remains unclear. CDR1 and CDR2 (germline): LGHNA, YNFKEQ. Trimming cost V 4 bases and J 7 bases, with 10 bases left between them. CDR3 length: 12 residues. In DNA form, the CDR3 reads TGTGCCAGCAGCCTCCCCGGTCGTGAAGCTTTCTTT. Translated, it gives CASSLPGREAFF.

The chain employs TRBV9 and TRBJ2-5; D might be TRBD2 (6 bases). This CDR3 has 14 residues. V lost 5 bases and J 2 bases, leaving 13 bases between the germline ends. Germline lookup yields CDR1 SGDLS and CDR2 YYNGEE. DNA of the CDR3: TGTGCCAGCAGTGCCAGCGGGCGGCAAGAGACCCAGTACTTC. Residues: CASSASGRQETQYF. Together with reference TRBV9 and TRBJ2-5, the CDR3 gives the full variable domain: DSGVTQTPKHLITATGQRVTLRCSPRSGDLSVYWYQQSLDQGLQFLIQYYNGEERAKGNILERFSAQQFPDLHSELNLSSLELGDSALYFCASSASGRQETQYFGPGTRLLVL.

This clone occurred a few times. The chain recombines TRBV6-1 with TRBJ2-7; 13 nucleotides match TRBD2. The junction had 1 base not matched to a gene; V was cut back by 1 base and J by 4 bases. The V gene's germline CDR1 is MNHNS and CDR2 SASEGT. The CDR3 consists of 15 residues. The DNA for the CDR3 is TGTGCCAGCAGTGAAGGGACTAGCGGGAGTTACGAGCAGTACTTC. Protein: CASSEGTSGSYEQYF.

CDR3 in DNA: TGTGCCAGCTCACCACCGGGGGCCTCCAATGAAAAACTGTTTTTT. Translation: CASSPPGASNEKLFF. V and J are TRBV18 and TRBJ1-4, with D possibly matching TRBD1 (6 bases). The length of the CDR3 is 15 residues. Between the trimmed V and J ends, which lost 0 bases and 5 bases, there was a span of 10 bases. Germline V gene sequence: CDR1 KGHSH, CDR2 LQKENI.

The CDR3 loop is CASQLRWSTGELFF. DNA for the CDR3: TGCGCTAGTCAATTGCGGTGGTCCACCGGGGAGCTGTTTTTT. This chain uses TRBV5-1 with TRBJ2-2; no clear D gene. Germline CDR1 SGHRS, CDR2 YFSETQ. The length of the CDR3 is 14 residues.

The rearrangement uses TRBV28 and TRBJ1-1; D is unresolved. Germline values: CDR1 MDHEN, CDR2 SYDVKM. V shed 2 bases and J shed 4 bases, with 17 bases lying between them. The CDR3 runs to 16 residues. CDR3 residues: CASSLPFLGEGTEAFF. DNA of the CDR3: TGTGCCAGCAGTTTACCCTTTTTGGGTGAGGGCACTGAAGCTTTCTTT.

The chain uses TRBV28 and TRBJ2-7; the match to TRBD1 covers 7 bases. The CDR3 is made up of 14 amino acids. V dropped 2 bases and J dropped 6; count of bases not matched to a gene: 7. The germline gives CDR1 MDHEN, CDR2 SYDVKM. CDR3 bases: TGTGCCAGCAGTTTAGACAGGGAGATCTCCGAGCAGTACTTC. The encoded protein is CASSLDREISEQYF.